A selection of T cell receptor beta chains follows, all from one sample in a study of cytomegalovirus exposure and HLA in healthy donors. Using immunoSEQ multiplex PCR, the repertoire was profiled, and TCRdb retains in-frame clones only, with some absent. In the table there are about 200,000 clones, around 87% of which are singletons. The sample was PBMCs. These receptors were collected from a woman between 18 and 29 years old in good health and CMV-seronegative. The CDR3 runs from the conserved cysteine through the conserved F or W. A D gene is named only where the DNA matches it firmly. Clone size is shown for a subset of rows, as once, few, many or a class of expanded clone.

TGTGCCATCACGGAGCGGGGGTCCTACGAGCAGTACTTC,CAITERGSYEQYF,TRBV10-3,TRBD2,TRBJ2-7,.
TGCGCCAGCAGCTCGGGACAGCAGAACACTGAAGCTTTCTTT,CASSSGQQNTEAFF,TRBV5-1,TRBD1,TRBJ1-1,.
TGTGCCAGCAGTTTATCGTTGACAGGGGACCCCTACGAGCAGTACTTC,CASSLSLTGDPYEQYF,TRBV27,TRBD1,TRBJ2-7,.
TGTGCCTGGAGTGGCCTAGCGGGGGGGGGTAGGCAGTATTTT,CAWSGLAGGGRQYF,TRBV30,TRBD2,TRBJ2-3,.
TGTGCCAGTAGGTACAGGGAAAATAACTATGGCTACACCTTC,CASRYRENNYGYTF,TRBV19,.,TRBJ1-2,.
TGTGCCAGCAGTGGGGGACTAGCGGAACACACAGATACGCAGTATTTT,CASSGGLAEHTDTQYF,TRBV25-1,TRBD2,TRBJ2-3,once
TGTGCCAGCAGCTTAGGTGTTGACGACAGCTACGAGCAGTACTTC,CASSLGVDDSYEQYF,TRBV7-2,.,TRBJ2-7,.
TGCGCCAGCAGCCAACCCGACAGGGGCTGGGAGACCCAGTACTTC,CASSQPDRGWETQYF,TRBV5-1,TRBD1,TRBJ2-5,.
TGTGCCAGCAGCTCCCCCGGAACAGGGAGCTCCTACGAGCAGTACTTC,CASSSPGTGSSYEQYF,TRBV28,.,TRBJ2-7,.
TGTGCCAGCAGCCCCAACGGACAGGGTGATGAAAAACTGTTTTTT,CASSPNGQGDEKLFF,TRBV5-6,TRBD1,TRBJ1-4,.
TGCAGCGTTGATTCAGGGGGAAGCTATGGCTACACCTTC,CSVDSGGSYGYTF,TRBV29-1,TRBD1,TRBJ1-2,.
TGTGCCAGCAGCAAGGGGGCGGGGTCATACAATGAGCAGTTCTTC,CASSKGAGSYNEQFF,TRBV9,.,TRBJ2-1,.
TGCGCCAGCAATAACGCAGGGGGCCCTAATGAAAAACTGTTTTTT,CASNNAGGPNEKLFF,TRBV10-2,TRBD1,TRBJ1-4,.
TGCAGCGTTGAAGGTCTAGGCTTGACAGGGCGGAATGGCTACACCTTC,CSVEGLGLTGRNGYTF,TRBV29-1,TRBD1,TRBJ1-2,.
TGTGCCAGCAGCCGAGGAGCGGCGAAAGGTGAGCAGTACTTC,CASSRGAAKGEQYF,TRBV16,.,TRBJ2-7,.
TGTGCTAGCAGCTTAGGTCCCAGCCAAGAGACCCAGTACTTC,CASSLGPSQETQYF,TRBV7-7,.,TRBJ2-5,.
TGCGCCAGCAGCTTGGGGTATAGAGCGGGGGGTCGACAAGAGACCCAGTACTTC,CASSLGYRAGGRQETQYF,TRBV5-1,TRBD2,TRBJ2-5,.
TGCGCCAGCAGCTTGGGAGCTAGCGGGATACCAGATACGCAGTATTTT,CASSLGASGIPDTQYF,TRBV5-1,TRBD2,TRBJ2-3,.
TGTGCCAGCAGCTTAGGCGTTGAGACCCTAAGGAGGTACACTGAAGCTTTCTTT,CASSLGVETLRRYTEAFF,TRBV7-8,.,TRBJ1-1,.
TGTGCCAGCAGCTTCTGGGAGGGGGATCACGAAAAACTGTTTTTT,CASSFWEGDHEKLFF,TRBV7-9,.,TRBJ1-4,once
TGCAGCGTGGAACAGGGGGTAAACACTGAAGCTTTCTTT,CSVEQGVNTEAFF,TRBV29-1,TRBD1,TRBJ1-1,few
TGTGCCAGCTCACCGGACAGGGGCACTGAAGCTTTCTTT,CASSPDRGTEAFF,TRBV18,TRBD1,TRBJ1-1,.
TGTGCCAGCAAGCCCGAGTACTTC,CASKPEYF,TRBV7-8,.,TRBJ2-4,.
TGCGCCAGCAGTTTTGACAGGGGAATGAACACTGAAGCTTTCTTT,CASSFDRGMNTEAFF,TRBV5-1,TRBD1,TRBJ1-1,once
TGTGCCATCAGCCGACGGGAGGATCATGAGCAGTTCTTC,CAISRREDHEQFF,TRBV10-3,TRBD2,TRBJ2-1,.
TGTGCCAGCAGTGAAGATGGGACAGGGGGCTGGGGGAACACTGAAGCTTTCTTT,CASSEDGTGGWGNTEAFF,TRBV6-1,TRBD1,TRBJ1-1,.
TGTGCCAGCTCACCAGCCGGGGGGGTATCGGGTCAGCCCCAGCATTTT,CASSPAGGVSGQPQHF,TRBV18,.,TRBJ1-5,.
TGTGCCAGCAGTTCACGGACAGGGGCTAACACCTTC,CASSSRTGANTF,TRBV27,TRBD1,TRBJ1-2,few
TGTGCCAGCAGTTGGCAGGGTAGGAGCGACACTGAAGCTTTCTTT,CASSWQGRSDTEAFF,TRBV28,.,TRBJ1-1,.
TGCAGCGTTCCAGGGCAGGGCGAAGCTTTCTTT,CSVPGQGEAFF,TRBV29-1,.,TRBJ1-1,.
TGTGCCAGCAGCCTCGGGAGCACCATATATTTT,CASSLGSTIYF,TRBV28,.,TRBJ1-3,.
TGTGCCAGCAGCTTTAGCACAGGGGGCCGGAATTCACCCCTCCACTTT,CASSFSTGGRNSPLHF,TRBV5-6,TRBD1,TRBJ1-6,few
TGTGCCAGCAGCCTCGGGACAGGCACTTCCTACGAGCAGTACTTC,CASSLGTGTSYEQYF,TRBV11-3,TRBD1,TRBJ2-7,.
TGTGCCAGCAGCGGGAGCGGAGCCTCCTACAATGAGCAGTTCTTC,CASSGSGASYNEQFF,TRBV9,.,TRBJ2-1,.
TGTGCCAGCAGCCAAGAACTAGGGTACGAGCAGTACTTC,CASSQELGYEQYF,TRBV14,.,TRBJ2-7,.
TGTGCCAGCAGCCAGAGCCTGCCGGGACACCCGACCTACGAGCAGTACTTC,CASSQSLPGHPTYEQYF,TRBV4-2,.,TRBJ2-7,.
TGTGCCAGCAGCCACCGAAGGGGACAGGCGAACACCGGGGAGCTGTTTTTT,CASSHRRGQANTGELFF,TRBV4-2,TRBD1,TRBJ2-2,.
TGTGCCAGCAGTCCAGGGGGCGCGGACTATAATTCACCCCTCCACTTT,CASSPGGADYNSPLHF,TRBV28,TRBD1,TRBJ1-6,.
TGCAGCGCGTTGACTAGCGACTCCTACAATGAGCAGTTCTTC,CSALTSDSYNEQFF,TRBV29-1,TRBD2,TRBJ2-1,.
TGCGCCAGCAGCTTCGGGGGAAATCAAGAGACCCAGTACTTC,CASSFGGNQETQYF,TRBV5-1,.,TRBJ2-5,.
TGTGCCACCAGCAGAGGACTAGCCCCAACTTTCACCGGGGAGCTGTTTTTT,CATSRGLAPTFTGELFF,TRBV15,TRBD2,TRBJ2-2,once
TGTGCCAGCACCGTAGACCGGGGTTTTAGAAACACCATATATTTT,CASTVDRGFRNTIYF,TRBV6-6,.,TRBJ1-3,.
TGCGCCAGCAGCCAAGGAGGCGGGGCCACCTACGAGCAGTACTTC,CASSQGGGATYEQYF,TRBV4-3,.,TRBJ2-7,few
TGTGCCAGCAGTTTGGGACCCAGAGGAGAAGGCTACACCTTC,CASSLGPRGEGYTF,TRBV5-4,.,TRBJ1-2,.
TGTGCCTGGAAGTTGAGAGTGAACCCCCTCTCCGAGCAGTACTTC,CAWKLRVNPLSEQYF,TRBV30,.,TRBJ2-7,.